These 18 T cell receptor beta chains were sequenced from one sample in a study of T and B cells in COVID-19 patients. Each TRB amplification used roughly 220-550 ng of genomic DNA from blood. TRB rearrangements were amplified by multiplex PCR with BIOMED2 TRB-A/B primers. MiXCR was run by TCRdb on the multiplex PCR reads, yielding one entry per CDR3 protein. The sample holds about 5,000 distinct CDR3 sequences, approximately 26% seen once. The sample comprised blood. The receptors stem from a human donor with active COVID-19.

This clonotype is judged medium-sized. The J gene is TRBJ1-6, the V gene TRBV19; no clear D. Germline CDR1 is LNHDA and CDR2 is SQIVND (reference sequence). The CDR3 contains 15 residues. V lost 3 bases and J lost 0, with 6 bases in between. CDR3 sequence reads: CASSMGSSYNSPLHF. The DNA of the CDR3 is TGTGCCAGTAGTATGGGGAGCTCCTATAATTCACCCCTCCACTTT.

The chain recombines TRBV7-9 with TRBJ1-1, with 7 bases fitting TRBD1. The CDR3 is 13 amino acids. CDR1 SEHNR and CDR2 FQNEAQ come from the germline V gene (reference sequence). V lost 11 bases, J lost 0 bases, and 6 bases stayed unmatched. CDR3 sequence: CADTGTVNTEAFF. In DNA form, the CDR3 reads TGTGCCGATACCGGGACAGTGAACACTGAAGCTTTCTTT.

With respect to this clonotype: The CDR3 does not close with the conserved phenylalanine or tryptophan, likely indicating a read error. The chain couples TRBV5-4 to TRBJ1-1; the match to TRBD1 covers 7 bases. Germline V CDR1 and CDR2: SGHNT, YYREEE (reference sequence). CDR3 length: 16 residues. Unmatched junction bases numbered 21, after V lost 5 bases and J lost 11 bases. CDR3 nucleotides: TGTGCCAGCAGATCGGGACAGCCAATTGAACAAGGGGCGGCTTTCTCT. Amino acid sequence: CASRSGQPIEQGAAFS.

As for this clonotype: The junction departs from germline at one end; a sequencing error may be responsible. This chain uses TRBV11-2 with TRBJ2-1; TRBD2 matches at 8 bases. Germline V lookup: CDR1 SGHAT, CDR2 FQNNGV. The CDR3 has 12 amino acids. CDR3 protein: CACSLKPGLAFF. The CDR3 coding sequence is TGTGCCTGCAGCTTAAAACCAGGACTAGCGTTCTTC.

This sequence joins TRBV10-1 and TRBJ1-2; TRBD1 might be the D (6 bases). The V end was cut by 4 bases, the J end by 8 bases, with 14 bases between. The CDR3 has 13 residues. Germline loops: CDR1 WNHNN, CDR2 SYGVQD (reference sequence). DNA for the CDR3: TGCGCCAGCAGTGCGACCGGGACATGGGGCTACACCTTC. Residues: CASSATGTWGYTF.

This clonotype was picked up a small number of times. The CDR3 DNA reads TGTGCCCTGTTGGGGGGTTCGTGGACTGAAGCTTTCTTT. It translates to CALLGGSWTEAFF. This chain connects TRBV6-1 to TRBJ1-1; D is possibly TRBD1 (5 bases). This CDR3 contains 13 residues. Trimming took off 11 bases at V and 5 bases at J, with 18 bases between the two ends. The germline gives CDR1 MNHNS, CDR2 SASEGT.

This clonotype was observed at least ten times. CDR3 DNA sequence: TGTGCCAGCAGCGGACTACTCAATGAGCAGTTCTTC. Encoded protein: CASSGLLNEQFF. J is TRBJ2-1 and V is TRBV7-2, with D possibly TRBD2 on 6 matching bases. V was clipped by 5 bases and J by 6 bases, with 8 bases between them. This CDR3 comprises 12 residues. The germline V gene has CDR1 SGHTA and CDR2 FQGNSA.

The chain is built from TRBV7-2 and TRBJ2-2, with 8 nucleotides matching TRBD1. In germline, CDR1 is SGHTA, CDR2 FQGNSA. The CDR3 contains 15 residues. Trimming took 0 bases from V and 5 from J; bases not matched to a gene: 2. CDR3 DNA: TGTGCCAGCAGCTTAGCGCGACAGGGGACCGGGGAGCTGTTTTTT. This encodes CASSLARQGTGELFF.

This clonotype qualifies as medium-sized (0.01 to 0.1%). V is TRBV29-1 and J is TRBJ2-2; 7 bases match TRBD2. Per germline, CDR1 SQVTM and CDR2 ANQGSEA. Germline trimming cut 4 bases from V and 7 bases from J; bases unmatched to any gene: 9. CDR3 length: 14 residues. DNA of the CDR3: TGCAGCGTTGGAGTCGCGGGGGATGGCGGGGAGCTGTTTTTT. Translating gives CSVGVAGDGGELFF.

V is TRBV6-1 and J is TRBJ1-5; D perhaps matches TRBD1 (5 bases). In germline, CDR1 is MNHNS, CDR2 SASEGT. CDR3 length: 15 amino acids. Trimming removed 6 bases at V and 0 bases at J, with 12 bases between. In nucleotides, the CDR3 is TGTGCCAGCAGCCCCGGGGCTCATAGCAATCAGCCCCAGCATTTT. Its protein product is CASSPGAHSNQPQHF.

The CDR3 is CASKLTKLGNIQYF. The CDR3 nucleotides are TGTGCCAGCAAGCTTACCAAGCTCGGAAACATTCAGTACTTC. The rearrangement uses TRBV5-6 and TRBJ2-4; no reliable D call. The germline V gene encodes CDR1 SGHDT and CDR2 YYEEEE. CDR3 length equals 14 residues. The germline V and J ends were trimmed by 6 bases and 6 bases, with 16 bases remaining between them.

By frequency in the sample, this clonotype is medium-sized. This chain connects TRBV6-5 to TRBJ2-7; tentatively, D is TRBD1 or TRBD2 (6 bases each). The CDR3 length is 14 residues. Germline V CDR1 and CDR2: MNHEY, SVGAGI. V was trimmed by 5 bases and J by 1 base, leaving 12 bases between them. CDR3 sequence: CASSPGGLSYEQYF. CDR3 in DNA: TGTGCCAGCAGTCCTGGGGGGCTGTCCTACGAGCAGTACTTC.

Of note for this clonotype: It may be a read error: a sequence one base away is much more abundant. The chain couples TRBV6-5 to TRBJ2-4, with D unclear. The length of the CDR3 is 14 residues. Germline V gene sequence: CDR1 MNHEY, CDR2 SVGAGI. The CDR3, as DNA: TGTACCAGCAGCCCTAGTTGGTCCAAAAACATTCAGTACTTC. Translation gives CTSSPSWSKNIQYF.

To note about this clonotype: No conserved phenylalanine or tryptophan ends this CDR3, so it is likely a read error. The chain recombines TRBV7-2 with TRBJ2-5; D is uncertain. The CDR3 has 16 amino acids. CDR1 SGHTA and CDR2 FQGNSA come from the germline V gene. V dropped 7 bases and J dropped 2 bases, with 20 bases sitting between them. In nucleotides, the CDR3 is TGTGCCAGCATCTTGGCCAGATTGGCAGGACAAGAGACCCAGTACGGC. Translating it yields CASILARLAGQETQYG.

This clonotype was counted at least ten times. The chain links TRBV12-3 or TRBV12-4 to TRBJ2-5, with 12 nucleotides matching TRBD2. The CDR3 loop spans 13 amino acids. The V gene end was trimmed by 10 bases and the J gene end by 3 bases; junction bases not matched to a gene: 3. DNA of the CDR3: TGTGCCATCAGGACTAGCGGGAAAGAGACCCAGTACTTC. Translated: CAIRTSGKETQYF.

This clonotype came up once. The junction shows a germline mismatch at one end, possibly a read error. This chain connects TRBV20-1 to TRBJ1-3; 9 bases are a match to TRBD1. The CDR3 extends over 16 amino acids. Per germline, CDR1 DFQATT and CDR2 SNEGSKA (reference sequence). As DNA, the CDR3 is TGCTGTGCTAGAGATGGGACAGGGCCCTCTGGAAACACCATATATTTT. Its protein product is CCARDGTGPSGNTIYF.

This clonotype is medium-sized by share. The chain recombines TRBV27 with TRBJ1-6; D not resolved. The CDR3 consists of 16 residues. Looked up from germline, CDR1 is MNHEY and CDR2 is SMNVEV (reference sequence). V shed 4 bases and J shed 1 base, with 11 bases lying between them. Written as DNA, the CDR3 is TGTGCCAGCAGTTCGGCAGGTGTGTCCTATAATTCACCCCTCCACTTT. Translation: CASSSAGVSYNSPLHF.

V is TRBV6-2 or TRBV6-3 and J is TRBJ2-3; 8 positions agree with TRBD1. The J segment lost 3 bases and the V segment lost 1 base, leaving 6 bases of the junction unmatched. The germline V gene encodes CDR1 MNHEY and CDR2 SVGEGT. CDR3 size: 16 residues. DNA of the CDR3: TGTGCCAGCAGTTACTACCGGACAGGGAGGACAGATACGCAGTATTTT. Translated: CASSYYRTGRTDTQYF.